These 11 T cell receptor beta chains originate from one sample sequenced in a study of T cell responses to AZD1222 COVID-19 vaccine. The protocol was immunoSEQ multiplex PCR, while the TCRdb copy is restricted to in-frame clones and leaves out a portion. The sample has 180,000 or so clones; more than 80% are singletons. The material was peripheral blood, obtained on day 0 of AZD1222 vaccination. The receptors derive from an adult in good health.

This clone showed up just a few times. Written as DNA, the CDR3 is TGTGCCTGGAGTGTCGAGCGGGGCTACGAGCAGTACTTC. Translating it yields CAWSVERGYEQYF. The rearrangement links TRBV30 to TRBJ2-7; 7 bases are shared with TRBD2. The CDR3 contains 13 residues. V gave up 0 bases and J gave up 3 bases; unmatched junction bases: 2. In germline, CDR1 is GTSNPN, CDR2 SVGIG (reference sequence).

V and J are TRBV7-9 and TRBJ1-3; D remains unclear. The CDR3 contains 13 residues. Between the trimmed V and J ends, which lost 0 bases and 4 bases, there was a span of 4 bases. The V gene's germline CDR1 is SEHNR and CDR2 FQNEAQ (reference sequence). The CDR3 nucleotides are TGTGCCAGCAGCTTAGCGGTAGGAAACACCATATATTTT. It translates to CASSLAVGNTIYF.

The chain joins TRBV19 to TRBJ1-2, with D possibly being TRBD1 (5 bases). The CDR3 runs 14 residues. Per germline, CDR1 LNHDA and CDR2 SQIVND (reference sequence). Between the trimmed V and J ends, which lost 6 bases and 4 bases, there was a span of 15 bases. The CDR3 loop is CASRSTDRSYGYTF. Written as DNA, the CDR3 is TGTGCCAGTAGGAGCACCGACAGATCCTATGGCTACACCTTC.

The CDR3 protein is CASSPLTMGQGGEKLFF. CDR3 bases: TGTGCCAGCAGCCCACTAACCATGGGACAGGGGGGTGAAAAACTGTTTTTT. The chain has TRBV5-5 and TRBJ1-4, with 11 bases fitting TRBD1. After removal of 4 bases from V and 7 bases from J, the junction contained 12 bases not matched to a gene. From germline, CDR1 is SGHKS and CDR2 YYEKEE (reference sequence). This CDR3 comprises 17 residues.

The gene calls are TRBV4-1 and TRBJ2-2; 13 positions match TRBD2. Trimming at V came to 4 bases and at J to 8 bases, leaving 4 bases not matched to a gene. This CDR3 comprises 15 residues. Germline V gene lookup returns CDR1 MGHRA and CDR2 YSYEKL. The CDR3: CASSRQGLAGGELFF. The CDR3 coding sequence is TGCGCCAGCAGCCGGCAGGGACTAGCGGGAGGGGAGCTGTTTTTT.

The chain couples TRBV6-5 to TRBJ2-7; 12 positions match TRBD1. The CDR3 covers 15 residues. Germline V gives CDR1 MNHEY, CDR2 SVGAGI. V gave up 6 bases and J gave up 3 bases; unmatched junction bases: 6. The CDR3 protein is CASREGTGGNYEQYF. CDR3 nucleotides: TGTGCCAGCAGGGAGGGGACAGGGGGCAACTACGAGCAGTACTTC.

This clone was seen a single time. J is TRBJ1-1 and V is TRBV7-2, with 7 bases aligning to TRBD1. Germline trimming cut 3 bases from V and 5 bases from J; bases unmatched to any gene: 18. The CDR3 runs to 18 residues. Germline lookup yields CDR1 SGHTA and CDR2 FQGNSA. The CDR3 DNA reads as TGTGCCAGCAGCTTCCCAGCAACCCCACGACAGGGTAGGACTGAAGCTTTCTTT. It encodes CASSFPATPRQGRTEAFF.

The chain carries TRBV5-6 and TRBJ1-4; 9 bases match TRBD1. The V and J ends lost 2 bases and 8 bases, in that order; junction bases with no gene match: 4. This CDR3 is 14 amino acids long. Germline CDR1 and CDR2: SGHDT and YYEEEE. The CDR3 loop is CASSFGQGWEKLFF. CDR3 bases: TGTGCCAGCAGCTTCGGACAGGGGTGGGAAAAACTGTTTTTT.

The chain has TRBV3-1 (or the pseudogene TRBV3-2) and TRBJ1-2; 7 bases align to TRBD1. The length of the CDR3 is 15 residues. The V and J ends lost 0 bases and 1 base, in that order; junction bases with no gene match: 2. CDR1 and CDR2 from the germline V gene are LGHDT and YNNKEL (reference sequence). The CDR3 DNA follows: TGTGCCAGCAGCCAAGAGAACAGGGGTAACTATGGCTACACCTTC. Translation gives CASSQENRGNYGYTF.

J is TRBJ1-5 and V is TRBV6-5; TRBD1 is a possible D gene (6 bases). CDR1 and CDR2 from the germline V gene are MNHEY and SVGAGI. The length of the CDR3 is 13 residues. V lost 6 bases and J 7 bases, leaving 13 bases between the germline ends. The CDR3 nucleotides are TGTGCCAGCAGACAGGGCGCGGGGCAGCCCCAGCATTTT. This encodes CASRQGAGQPQHF.

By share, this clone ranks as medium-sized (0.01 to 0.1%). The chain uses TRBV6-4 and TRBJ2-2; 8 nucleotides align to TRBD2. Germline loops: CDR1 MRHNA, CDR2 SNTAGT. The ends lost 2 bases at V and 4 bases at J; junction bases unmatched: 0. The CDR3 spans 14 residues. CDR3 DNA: TGTGCCAGCAGTGACGGGACTAGCACCGGGGAGCTGTTTTTT. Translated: CASSDGTSTGELFF.